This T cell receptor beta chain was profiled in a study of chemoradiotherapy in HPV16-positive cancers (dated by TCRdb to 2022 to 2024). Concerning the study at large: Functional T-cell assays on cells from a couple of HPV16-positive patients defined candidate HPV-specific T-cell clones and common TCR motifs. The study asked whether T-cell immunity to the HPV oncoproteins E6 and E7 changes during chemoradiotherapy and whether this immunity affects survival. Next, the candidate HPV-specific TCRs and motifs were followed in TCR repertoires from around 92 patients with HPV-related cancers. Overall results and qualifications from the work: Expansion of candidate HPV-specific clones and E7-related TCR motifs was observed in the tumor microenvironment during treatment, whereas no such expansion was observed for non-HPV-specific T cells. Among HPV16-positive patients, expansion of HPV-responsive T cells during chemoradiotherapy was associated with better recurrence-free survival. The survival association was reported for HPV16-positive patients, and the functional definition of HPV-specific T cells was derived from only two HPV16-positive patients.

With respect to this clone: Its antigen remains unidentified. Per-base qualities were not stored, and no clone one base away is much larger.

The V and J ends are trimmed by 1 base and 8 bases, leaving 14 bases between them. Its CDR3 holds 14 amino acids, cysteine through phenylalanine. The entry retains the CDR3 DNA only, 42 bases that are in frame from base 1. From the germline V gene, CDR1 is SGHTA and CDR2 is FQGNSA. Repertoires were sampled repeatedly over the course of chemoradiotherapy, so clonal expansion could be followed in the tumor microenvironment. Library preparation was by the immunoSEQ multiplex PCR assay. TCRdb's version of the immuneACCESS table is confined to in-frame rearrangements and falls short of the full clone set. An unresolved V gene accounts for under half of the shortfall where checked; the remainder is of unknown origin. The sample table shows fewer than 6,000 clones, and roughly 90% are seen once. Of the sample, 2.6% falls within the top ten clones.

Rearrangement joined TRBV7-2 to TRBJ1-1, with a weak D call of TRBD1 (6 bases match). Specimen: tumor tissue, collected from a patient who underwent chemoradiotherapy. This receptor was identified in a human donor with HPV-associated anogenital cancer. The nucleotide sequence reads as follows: TGTGCCAGCAGCTTAGGGCCGCAGGGGTACGAAGCTTTCTTT. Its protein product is CASSLGPQGYEAFF.